This TCR beta chain was identified during a study of cytomegalovirus exposure and HLA in healthy donors. Study-wide background: In an early release, HLA-typed donors contributed 80 million to 95 million unique TCR sequences. Study-wide results and caveats: 15,000 to 20,000 TCR beta sequences were associated with HLA alleles at 0.05 false discovery rate in a later analysis. Reportedly, cytomegalovirus status was diagnosed with high sensitivity and specificity.

A note on this clone: Its antigen is not identified.

PCR used 60 Vbeta primers and 13 Jbeta primers. Repertoires were generated with immunoSEQ multiplex PCR, while TCRdb's copy carries only in-frame clones and drops some. This sample has 19,000 or so clones, with around 75% found just once. Nominal health characterized the donors when sampled, though unrecorded immune exposures were likely. Looked up from germline, CDR1 is SEHNR and CDR2 is FQNEAQ (reference sequence). This CDR3 contains 12 residues. Trimming shortened V by 5 bases and J by 5 bases, and 9 bases separated the two germline ends. Sample: PBMCs. J is TRBJ1-2 and V is TRBV7-9; D is possibly TRBD1 (6 bases). The clonotype comes from a man aged 18 to 35 in good health and CMV-seronegative. The chain's CDR3 is CASSRGTYGYTF. The DNA of the CDR3 is TGTGCCAGCAGCAGAGGGACATATGGCTACACCTTC.